The sequence of this T cell receptor (beta chain) was determined in a study of OX40 agonist ivuxolimab in advanced cancers. Looking at the study overall: Therapy given before enrollment (anti-PD-1, anti-PD-L1 or anti-CTLA-4) was allowed, and 40% to 45% had some.

Per the germline V gene, CDR1 is SGHAT and CDR2 is FQDESV (reference sequence). Trimming took off 10 bases at V and 1 base at J, with 12 bases between the two ends. The CDR3 is 13 residues long. This clone has just one count. Data came from immunoSEQ multiplex PCR; TCRdb stores just in-frame clones and leaves some out. The sample consists of 30,000 to 35,000 clones, around three quarters of them appearing once. This clonotype was sampled from an adult with an advanced solid tumor such as melanoma, head and neck, liver or kidney cancer. The sequencing here drew on CD4+ or CD8+ T cells sorted from blood, taken in a trial of the OX40 agonist ivuxolimab. This sequence joins TRBV11-1 and TRBJ2-3, with D tentatively TRBD1 (6 bases). The DNA for the CDR3 is TGTGCCACCCGACAGGCCGGCACAGATACGCAGTATTTT. Translation gives CATRQAGTDTQYF.